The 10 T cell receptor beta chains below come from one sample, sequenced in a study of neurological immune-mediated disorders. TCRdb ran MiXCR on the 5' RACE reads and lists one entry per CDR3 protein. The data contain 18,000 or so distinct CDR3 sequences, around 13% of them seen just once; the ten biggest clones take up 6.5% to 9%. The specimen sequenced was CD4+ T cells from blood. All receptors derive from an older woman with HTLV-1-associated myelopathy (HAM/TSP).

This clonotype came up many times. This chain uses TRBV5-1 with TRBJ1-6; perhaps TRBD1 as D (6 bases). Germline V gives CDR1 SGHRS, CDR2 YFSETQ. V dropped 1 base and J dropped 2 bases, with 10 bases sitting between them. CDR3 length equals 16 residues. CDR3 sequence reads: CASSLLGGPYNSPLHF. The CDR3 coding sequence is TGCGCCAGCAGCTTGTTGGGGGGCCCCTATAATTCACCCCTCCACTTT. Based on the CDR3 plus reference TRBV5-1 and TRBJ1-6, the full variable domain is KAGVTQTPRYLIKTRGQQVTLSCSPISGHRSVSWYQQTPGQGLQFLFEYFSETQRNKGNFPGRFSGRQFSNSRSEMNVSTLELGDSALYLCASSLLGGPYNSPLHFGNGTRLTVT.

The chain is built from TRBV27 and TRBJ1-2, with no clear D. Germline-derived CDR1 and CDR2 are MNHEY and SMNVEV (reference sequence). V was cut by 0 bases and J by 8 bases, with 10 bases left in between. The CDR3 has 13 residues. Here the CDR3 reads CASSLSKGGGYTF. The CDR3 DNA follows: TGTGCCAGCAGTTTATCGAAAGGTGGCGGCTACACCTTC.

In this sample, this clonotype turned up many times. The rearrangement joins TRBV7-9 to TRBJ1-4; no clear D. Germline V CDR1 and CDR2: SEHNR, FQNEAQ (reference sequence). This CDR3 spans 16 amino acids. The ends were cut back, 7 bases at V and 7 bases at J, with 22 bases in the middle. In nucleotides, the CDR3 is TGTGCCAGCATAAGAGGCCCCCCAGGACGCGGTGAAAAACTGTTTTTT. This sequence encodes CASIRGPPGRGEKLFF.

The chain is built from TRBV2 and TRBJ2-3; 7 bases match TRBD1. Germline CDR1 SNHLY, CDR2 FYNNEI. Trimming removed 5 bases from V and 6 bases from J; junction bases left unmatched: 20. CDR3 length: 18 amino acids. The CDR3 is CASSILTHRGLAHDTQYF. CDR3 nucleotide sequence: TGTGCCAGCAGTATTCTTACGCACAGGGGCCTAGCACATGATACGCAGTATTTT.

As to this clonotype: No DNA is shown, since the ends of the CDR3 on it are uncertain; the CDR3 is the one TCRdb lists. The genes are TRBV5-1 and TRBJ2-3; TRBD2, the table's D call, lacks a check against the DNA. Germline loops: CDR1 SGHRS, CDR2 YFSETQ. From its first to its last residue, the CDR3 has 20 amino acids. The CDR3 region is CASSNLYEQYFGPGTHTQYF.

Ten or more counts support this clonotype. The CDR3 region has the DNA TGTGCCAGCAGTTCCAGGGGGGGGTTAGCGGGAGTTTCGGGGGAGCTGTTTTTT. This gives the protein CASSSRGGLAGVSGELFF. This chain joins TRBV12-3 or TRBV12-4 and TRBJ2-2; 9 nucleotides line up with TRBD2. The CDR3 consists of 18 residues. V was clipped by 4 bases and J by 8 bases; unmatched bases: 17.

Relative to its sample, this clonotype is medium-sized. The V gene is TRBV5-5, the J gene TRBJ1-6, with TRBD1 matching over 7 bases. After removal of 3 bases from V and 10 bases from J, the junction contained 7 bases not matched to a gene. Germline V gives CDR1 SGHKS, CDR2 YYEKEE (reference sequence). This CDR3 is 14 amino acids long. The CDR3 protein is CASSSGQPRSPLHF. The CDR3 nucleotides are TGTGCCAGCAGCTCGGGACAGCCTCGCTCACCCCTCCACTTT. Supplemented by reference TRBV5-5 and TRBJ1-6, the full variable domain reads DAGVTQSPTHLIKTRGQQVTLRCSPISGHKSVSWYQQVLGQGPQFIFQYYEKEERGRGNFPDRFSARQFPNYSSELNVNALLLGDSALYLCASSSGQPRSPLHFGNGTRLTVT.

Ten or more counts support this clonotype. The DNA for the CDR3 is TGCAGTGCCAAAGATGGGGACAGGGGGTTGGGTGAGCAGTTCTTC. This gives the protein CSAKDGDRGLGEQFF. The chain has TRBV20-1 and TRBJ2-1; TRBD1 matches 11 bases. This CDR3 spans 15 amino acids. V dropped 6 bases and J dropped 9; count of bases not matched to a gene: 13. Germline CDR1 and CDR2: DFQATT and SNEGSKA (reference sequence).

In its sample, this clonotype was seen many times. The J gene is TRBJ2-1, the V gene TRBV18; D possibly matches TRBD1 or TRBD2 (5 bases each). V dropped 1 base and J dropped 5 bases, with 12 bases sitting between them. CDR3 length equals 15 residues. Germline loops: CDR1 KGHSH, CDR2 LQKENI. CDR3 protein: CASSPQGTLNNEQFF. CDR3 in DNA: TGTGCCAGCTCACCACAGGGGACCTTGAACAATGAGCAGTTCTTC.

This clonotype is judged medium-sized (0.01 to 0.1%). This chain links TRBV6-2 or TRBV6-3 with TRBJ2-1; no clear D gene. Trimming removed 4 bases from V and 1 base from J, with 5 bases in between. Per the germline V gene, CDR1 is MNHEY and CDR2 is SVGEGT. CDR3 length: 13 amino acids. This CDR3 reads CASSFTSYNEQFF. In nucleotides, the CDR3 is TGTGCCAGCAGTTTCACTTCCTACAATGAGCAGTTCTTC.